One and the same sample provided the 15 T cell receptor beta chains below, sequenced in a study of identical twins. One entry per CDR3 protein, called by TCRdb with MiXCR from the 5' RACE reads. The sample carries approximately 210,000 distinct CDR3 sequences, less than 9.5% recorded once. Input material: memory (CD45RO+) T cells sorted from blood. The receptors derive from a woman under 30 in good health.

Only a few counts were recorded for this clonotype. V gene TRBV3-1 combines with J gene TRBJ1-1; D possibly corresponds to TRBD1 (5 bases). The CDR3 is 13 amino acids. V was trimmed by 4 bases and J by 4 bases, leaving 10 bases between them. Looked up from germline, CDR1 is LGHDT and CDR2 is YNNKEL (reference sequence). CDR3 region: CASSRLGGTEAFF. The CDR3 DNA is TGTGCCAGCAGCCGGCTTGGGGGCACTGAAGCTTTCTTT. Drawing the rest from reference TRBV3-1 and TRBJ1-1, the complete variable domain is DTAVSQTPKYLVTQMGNDKSIKCEQNLGHDTMYWYKQDSKKFLKIMFSYNNKELIINETVPNRFSPKSPDKAHLNLHINSLELGDSAVYFCASSRLGGTEAFFGQGTRLTVV.

The table lists this clonotype with many counts. The chain joins TRBV6-4 to TRBJ2-3, with 12 nucleotides matching TRBD2. This CDR3 region has 15 residues. The V gene's germline CDR1 is MRHNA and CDR2 SNTAGT. After removal of 6 bases from V and 5 bases from J, the junction contained 6 bases not matched to a gene. The CDR3 region has the DNA TGTGCCAGCAGCCGACTAGCGGGAGCCCAAGATACGCAGTATTTT. Amino acids: CASSRLAGAQDTQYF.

This clonotype was picked up a small number of times. DNA for the CDR3: TGTGCCATCAGTGAGATCCAACTAGCGGCGACCTACAATGAGCAGTTCTTC. Translating it yields CAISEIQLAATYNEQFF. This chain uses TRBV10-3 with TRBJ2-1, with 8 bases matching TRBD2. The CDR3 is 17 residues long. V lost 2 bases to trimming and J lost 2 bases; unmatched junction nucleotides: 8. Germline loops: CDR1 ENHRY, CDR2 SYGVKD.

The chain has TRBV20-1 and TRBJ2-1; 7 nucleotides align to TRBD1. The germline V gene has CDR1 DFQATT and CDR2 SNEGSKA (reference sequence). With V trimmed by 7 bases and J by 2 bases, 5 bases remained unmatched. This CDR3 is 13 amino acids long. CDR3 in DNA: TGCAGTGTTTCCGGGACAGCCTACAATGAGCAGTTCTTC. Translated: CSVSGTAYNEQFF.

This clonotype was seen only a few times. V is TRBV2 and J is TRBJ2-5; 10 bases fit TRBD1. The CDR3 has 17 residues. After removal of 0 bases from V and 1 base from J, the junction contained 5 bases not matched to a gene. Germline lookup yields CDR1 SNHLY and CDR2 FYNNEI. CDR3: CASSEARQGAFQETQYF. The CDR3 DNA sequence: TGTGCCAGCAGTGAAGCTCGACAGGGGGCTTTCCAAGAGACCCAGTACTTC.

This clonotype was counted only a few times. V and J are TRBV12-3 or TRBV12-4 and TRBJ1-3; D remains ambiguous. Deletions cut 8 bases from V and 0 bases from J, with 5 bases between. The CDR3 loop spans 12 amino acids. CDR3 sequence reads: CASGNSGNTIYF. CDR3 bases: TGTGCCAGCGGTAACTCTGGAAACACCATATATTTT.

In this sample, this clonotype turned up many times. The gene calls are TRBV6-2 or TRBV6-3 and TRBJ2-4, with 9 bases aligning to TRBD1. Germline V lookup: CDR1 MNHEY, CDR2 SVGEGT. J gave up 8 bases and V 2 bases, and 1 base lay outside the gene matches. This CDR3 has 13 amino acids. This CDR3 reads CASSYRDRDIQYF. CDR3 DNA: TGTGCCAGCAGTTACCGGGACAGGGACATTCAGTACTTC.

This clonotype was detected a few times. The V call is TRBV12-3 or TRBV12-4, the J call TRBJ2-5; D gene uncertain. CDR3 length equals 12 residues. Between the trimmed V and J ends, which lost 3 bases and 5 bases, there was a span of 7 bases. Here the CDR3 reads CASSFQVETQYF. CDR3 coding DNA: TGTGCCAGCAGTTTTCAGGTTGAGACCCAGTACTTC.

This clonotype was counted once. Possible read error: a much larger clone is one base away. The rearrangement joins TRBV5-6 to TRBJ2-1, with 7 positions matching TRBD1. This CDR3 region has 15 residues. Germline assignment: CDR1 SGHDT and CDR2 YYEEEE. The junction had 13 bases not matched to a gene; V was cut back by 4 bases and J by 9 bases. CDR3 region: CASSGPGTARSEQFF. The CDR3 DNA reads TGTGCCAGCAGCGGCCCCGGGACAGCGAGGAGTGAGCAGTTCTTC. The full variable domain, rest sourced from reference TRBV5-6 and TRBJ2-1, is DAGVTQSPTHLIKTRGQQVTLRCSPKSGHDTVSWYQQALGQGPQFIFQYYEEEERQRGNFPDRFSGHQFPNYSSELNVNALLLGDSALYLCASSGPGTARSEQFFGPGTRLTVL.

The sample holds many counts of this clonotype. V gene TRBV29-1 combines with J gene TRBJ2-7; 9 positions agree with TRBD2. The CDR3 runs to 13 residues. Unmatched junction bases numbered 3, after V lost 6 bases and J lost 0 bases. CDR1 SQVTM and CDR2 ANQGSEA come from the germline V gene. The CDR3 spells CSVYSGSSYEQYF. As DNA, the CDR3 is TGCAGCGTGTATAGCGGGAGCTCCTACGAGCAGTACTTC.

This clonotype showed up just a few times. The rearrangement uses TRBV27 and TRBJ1-1; tentatively, D is TRBD1 (6 bases). The V end lost 0 bases, the J end lost 4 bases, and 18 bases lay between the germline ends. Germline values: CDR1 MNHEY, CDR2 SMNVEV (reference sequence). This CDR3 is built from 17 residues. The CDR3 DNA is TGTGCCAGCAGTTTATCAATCCGGCGAGGGGGAGGCACTGAAGCTTTCTTT. Its protein product is CASSLSIRRGGGTEAFF.

The rearrangement links TRBV10-2 to TRBJ2-7, with a weak D call TRBD2 (5 bases). The CDR3 runs to 14 residues. V was shortened by 6 bases and J by 0 bases, with 12 bases between the two germline ends. The germline V gene encodes CDR1 WSHSY and CDR2 SAAADI. In nucleotides, the CDR3 is TGCGCCAGCAGAACGGACGGGAACTCCTACGAGCAGTACTTC. This translates into CASRTDGNSYEQYF.

The V and J genes are TRBV18 and TRBJ1-3; 7 positions agree with TRBD1. The ends lost 3 bases at V and 4 bases at J; junction bases unmatched: 6. Germline V CDR1 and CDR2: KGHSH, LQKENI. The CDR3 has 15 residues. The CDR3 coding sequence is TGTGCCAGCTCACCGACAGGGTTGCGAGGAAACACCATATATTTT. Its protein is CASSPTGLRGNTIYF.

This rearrangement joins TRBV20-1 to TRBJ2-3; TRBD2 is a possible D gene (5 bases). Germline V gene lookup returns CDR1 DFQATT and CDR2 SNEGSKA (reference sequence). The V and J ends lost 3 bases and 2 bases respectively, with 12 bases between them. The CDR3 covers 14 residues. This CDR3 is CSASRSGDTDTQYF. CDR3 nucleotides: TGCAGTGCTAGTCGAAGCGGAGACACAGATACGCAGTATTTT.

This chain links TRBV9 with TRBJ2-3; TRBD2 agrees at 8 bases. The germline V gene encodes CDR1 SGDLS and CDR2 YYNGEE. V shed 2 bases, J shed 2 bases, and the junction held 4 bases outside the gene matches. The CDR3 is 15 residues long. The DNA of the CDR3 is TGTGCCAGCAGCGTGCACGGGGGGGCCACAGATACGCAGTATTTT. This sequence encodes CASSVHGGATDTQYF.